The 25 T cell receptor beta chains listed next were all sequenced from one sample in a study of blood T cell repertoires in COVID-19. Measured with immunoSEQ multiplex PCR; TCRdb has only the in-frame clones, and not every one. The data show 90,000 to 120,000 clones, with around nine tenths seen just once and approximately 1.2% held by the top ten. Sequencing input: peripheral blood. The receptor source for this set is a woman in her 30s with acute or convalescent COVID-19.

V usage is TRBV15 and J usage is TRBJ1-5; D unclear. This CDR3 spans 14 amino acids. CDR1 and CDR2 (germline): LNHNV, YYDKDF (reference sequence). V was shortened by 0 bases and J by 4 bases, with 7 bases between the two germline ends. The CDR3 DNA reads as TGTGCCACCAGCAGAGATTTGAGTAATCAGCCCCAGCATTTT. It yields the protein CATSRDLSNQPQHF.

The chain couples TRBV19 to TRBJ2-7; unclear D gene. V lost 5 bases and J lost 3, with 17 bases in between. The CDR3 extends over 15 amino acids. In germline, CDR1 is LNHDA, CDR2 SQIVND (reference sequence). The CDR3 loop is CASSRGPQQNYEQYF. The CDR3 DNA is TGTGCCAGTAGTCGAGGCCCACAACAAAACTACGAGCAGTACTTC.

This clone came up once. The chain combines TRBV12-5 with TRBJ1-2; the match to TRBD1 covers 8 bases. The V segment lost 3 bases and the J segment 0 bases; nucleotides outside the gene matches: 9. The CDR3 is 17 residues long. Germline V gives CDR1 LGHNT, CDR2 FRNRAP. CDR3 residues: CASGFGGGTGANYGYTF. The CDR3 nucleotides are TGTGCTAGTGGTTTTGGGGGAGGGACAGGCGCTAACTATGGCTACACCTTC. The full variable domain, rest sourced from reference TRBV12-5 and TRBJ1-2, is DARVTQTPRHKVTEMGQEVTMRCQPILGHNTVFWYRQTMMQGLELLAYFRNRAPLDDSGMPKDRFSAEMPDATLATLKIQPSEPRDSAVYFCASGFGGGTGANYGYTFGSGTRLTVV.

The chain uses TRBV28 and TRBJ1-6, with D hard to call. Germline V CDR1 and CDR2: MDHEN, SYDVKM. CDR3 size: 14 residues. V was trimmed by 3 bases and J by 8 bases, leaving 11 bases between them. The CDR3 reads CASSFRVMDSPLHF. The CDR3 nucleotides are TGTGCCAGCAGTTTTCGGGTTATGGATTCACCCCTCCACTTT.

The rearrangement uses TRBV7-2 and TRBJ2-3; D unclear. Trimming cost V 0 bases and J 6 bases, with 4 bases left between them. Looked up from germline, CDR1 is SGHTA and CDR2 is FQGNSA. The CDR3 runs 12 residues. The CDR3 sequence is CASSLALDTQYF. CDR3 sequence (DNA): TGTGCCAGCAGCTTAGCACTGGATACGCAGTATTTT.

The genes are TRBV9 and TRBJ1-2, with TRBD1 as a possible D gene (5 bases). The CDR3 has 13 amino acids. V was trimmed by 4 bases and J by 6 bases, leaving 13 bases between them. CDR1 is SGDLS and CDR2 is YYNGEE in the germline V gene. CDR3 bases: TGTGCCAGCAGCCCACGCCAGGGTGATGGCTACACCTTC. It translates to CASSPRQGDGYTF.

This clone was seen a single time. The chain couples TRBV7-2 to TRBJ2-5, with TRBD1 identical over 9 bases. The CDR3 has 15 residues. Trimming at V came to 5 bases and at J to 4 bases, leaving 8 bases not matched to a gene. The germline CDR1 and CDR2 sequences are SGHTA and FQGNSA. CDR3: CASSLDRGVGETQYF. As DNA, the CDR3 is TGTGCCAGCAGCCTGGACAGGGGCGTTGGAGAGACCCAGTACTTC.

The chain couples TRBV7-2 to TRBJ2-1; a possible D gene is TRBD2 (5 bases). V was cut by 0 bases and J by 8 bases, with 11 bases left in between. This CDR3 has 14 residues. Germline CDR1 and CDR2: SGHTA and FQGNSA. For the CDR3, the DNA is TGTGCCAGCAGCTTAGCAGGGAGACCGGATGAGCAGTTCTTC. Translated: CASSLAGRPDEQFF.

The rearrangement joins TRBV3-1 (or the pseudogene TRBV3-2) to TRBJ2-5, with a weak D call TRBD2 (5 bases). With 0 bases removed from V and 0 bases from J, the gap between germline ends came to 20 bases. The CDR3 covers 19 residues. Germline-derived CDR1 and CDR2 are LGHDT and YNNKEL (reference sequence). CDR3 loop: CASSQDGFTTAGNQETQYF. The CDR3 coding sequence is TGTGCCAGCAGCCAAGATGGTTTTACTACTGCCGGGAACCAAGAGACCCAGTACTTC.

The V and J genes are TRBV28 and TRBJ2-1; 7 bases map to TRBD2. The germline CDR1 and CDR2 sequences are MDHEN and SYDVKM. V was clipped by 8 bases and J by 9 bases; unmatched bases: 10. The CDR3 runs 13 residues. The CDR3 DNA sequence: TGTGCCAGCCTAAAACGGGGGGAAGCTGAGCAGTTCTTC. Protein sequence: CASLKRGEAEQFF.

The J gene is TRBJ1-2, the V gene TRBV12-3 or TRBV12-4; 7 bases match TRBD1. This CDR3 is built from 13 residues. The trim removed 5 bases at V and 4 bases at J, leaving 4 bases unmatched. The chain's CDR3 is CASSRGTVYGYTF. The CDR3 nucleotides read TGTGCCAGCAGTAGAGGGACAGTCTATGGCTACACCTTC.

The chain uses TRBV3-1 (or the pseudogene TRBV3-2) and TRBJ2-1, with 7 bases aligning to TRBD2. After removal of 3 bases from V and 4 bases from J, the junction contained 6 bases not matched to a gene. The CDR3 is 15 residues long. Looked up from germline, CDR1 is LGHDT and CDR2 is YNNKEL (reference sequence). In DNA, the CDR3 is TGTGCCAGCAGCCATCTTAGCGGGCCTTACAATGAGCAGTTCTTC. It codes for CASSHLSGPYNEQFF.

The V gene is TRBV5-1, the J gene TRBJ1-4; 7 positions agree with TRBD1. The CDR3 runs 15 residues. Germline-derived CDR1 and CDR2 are SGHRS and YFSETQ. J gave up 0 bases and V 4 bases, and 3 bases lay outside the gene matches. CDR3 in amino acids: CASSTTGATNEKLFF. DNA for the CDR3: TGCGCCAGCAGCACTACAGGGGCAACTAATGAAAAACTGTTTTTT.

The chain recombines TRBV6-2 or TRBV6-3 with TRBJ2-2; D may be TRBD2 (6 bases). The germline gives CDR1 MNHEY, CDR2 SVGEGT. CDR3 size: 14 residues. Trimming took 5 bases from V and 3 from J, leaving 10 bases between them. The CDR3 loop reads CASSRDSYTGELFF. The CDR3 DNA reads as TGTGCCAGCAGTCGGGACTCATACACCGGGGAGCTGTTTTTT.

V and J are TRBV9 and TRBJ2-3; no firm D call. Germline loops: CDR1 SGDLS, CDR2 YYNGEE. The V and J ends lost 0 bases and 4 bases respectively, with 9 bases between them. This CDR3 has 14 residues. The CDR3 DNA is TGTGCCAGCAGCGTAGCCCCCTTATCAGATACGCAGTATTTT. Its protein product is CASSVAPLSDTQYF.

V and J are TRBV18 and TRBJ1-4; 7 bases line up with TRBD1. The J segment lost 2 bases and the V segment lost 5 bases, leaving 5 bases of the junction unmatched. Germline V gene data show CDR1 as KGHSH and CDR2 as LQKENI. The CDR3 sequence is 15 residues long. The CDR3 spells CASSALRGTNEKLFF. The CDR3 DNA follows: TGTGCCAGCTCAGCCCTCAGGGGGACTAATGAAAAACTGTTTTTT.

Written as DNA, the CDR3 is TGTGCCAGCAGCCCCGGGACAATTACTTTGGGCGGCTACACCTTC. It codes for CASSPGTITLGGYTF. V is TRBV11-2 and J is TRBJ1-2, with D possibly being TRBD1 (6 bases). V was pared by 5 bases and J by 8 bases, with 21 bases between. Germline assignment: CDR1 SGHAT and CDR2 FQNNGV. The CDR3 length is 15 residues.

V gene TRBV9 combines with J gene TRBJ1-4, with D hard to call. Trimming cost V 3 bases and J 1 base, with 16 bases left between them. The CDR3 runs 17 residues. The germline V gene encodes CDR1 SGDLS and CDR2 YYNGEE. The CDR3 protein is CASSGGPGVLTNEKLFF. CDR3 bases: TGTGCCAGCAGCGGCGGACCCGGGGTCCTAACTAATGAAAAACTGTTTTTT.

This chain links TRBV9 with TRBJ2-2; TRBD1 might be the D (5 bases). Trimming removed 6 bases at V and 0 bases at J, with 9 bases between. Per germline, CDR1 SGDLS and CDR2 YYNGEE. The CDR3 is made up of 14 amino acids. The CDR3 protein is CASTGNANTGELFF. CDR3 DNA: TGTGCCAGCACAGGGAACGCGAACACCGGGGAGCTGTTTTTT. The full variable domain, rest sourced from reference TRBV9 and TRBJ2-2, is DSGVTQTPKHLITATGQRVTLRCSPRSGDLSVYWYQQSLDQGLQFLIQYYNGEERAKGNILERFSAQQFPDLHSELNLSSLELGDSALYFCASTGNANTGELFFGEGSRLTVL.

The chain has TRBV13 and TRBJ1-6, with TRBD1 as a possible D gene (5 bases). The CDR3 contains 15 residues. The V and J ends lost 5 bases and 9 bases respectively, with 17 bases between them. CDR1 and CDR2 from the germline V gene are PRHDT and FYEKMQ (reference sequence). The CDR3 sequence: CASSPGGGMGSPLHF. As DNA, the CDR3 is TGTGCCAGCAGCCCAGGCGGGGGAATGGGTTCACCCCTCCACTTT.

The chain links TRBV28 to TRBJ2-5; 8 bases are shared with TRBD2. Germline loops: CDR1 MDHEN, CDR2 SYDVKM. V lost 6 bases and J lost 4; bases outside the gene matches: 7. This CDR3 comprises 14 residues. The CDR3 region is CASRARGGGETQYF. Here the CDR3 DNA reads TGTGCCAGCAGGGCACGGGGGGGCGGAGAGACCCAGTACTTC.

This chain joins TRBV20-1 and TRBJ2-3, with a weak D call TRBD1 (6 bases). There are 9 residues in the CDR3. Germline lookup yields CDR1 DFQATT and CDR2 SNEGSKA (reference sequence). In DNA form, the CDR3 reads TGCAGGAGGGGGAATACGCAGTATTTT. It translates to CRRGNTQYF.

J is TRBJ1-1 and V is TRBV9, with 7 positions matching TRBD1. Germline-derived CDR1 and CDR2 are SGDLS and YYNGEE. Losses at the gene ends were 3 bases for V and 0 bases for J; bases not matched to a gene: 2. This CDR3 comprises 14 residues. The CDR3 loop reads CASSATGLNTEAFF. CDR3 DNA sequence: TGTGCCAGCAGCGCGACAGGGCTGAACACTGAAGCTTTCTTT.

The chain has TRBV9 and TRBJ1-1; possibly TRBD1 for D (5 bases). The CDR3 runs 15 residues. CDR1 is SGDLS and CDR2 is YYNGEE in the germline V gene. V lost 4 bases, J lost 4 bases, and 17 bases lay in between. CDR3 sequence: CASSPQQGSSTEAFF. The CDR3 DNA is TGTGCCAGCAGCCCACAGCAGGGTAGTAGCACTGAAGCTTTCTTT.

The J gene is TRBJ1-2, the V gene TRBV6-4, with TRBD1 identical over 8 bases. Germline trimming cut 6 bases from V and 0 bases from J; bases unmatched to any gene: 6. The CDR3 sequence is 15 residues long. The V gene's germline CDR1 is MRHNA and CDR2 SNTAGT. The CDR3 reads CASSRGTGANYGYTF. The CDR3 DNA reads as TGTGCCAGCAGCAGGGGGACAGGAGCTAACTATGGCTACACCTTC.